Following are 9 T cell receptor beta chains from one sample sequenced in a study of T cells expressing NK-cell markers. From the 5' RACE reads, TCRdb lists one entry per CDR3 protein and no DNA. Here the sample table reports more than 400,000 distinct CDR3 sequences. The sample comprised blood T cells: a sorted CD56 or NKG2C T cell subset, CD4+ or CD8+ T cells, or bulk PBMC T cells (not recorded which). The receptors were gathered from a woman between 18 and 69 years old in good health.

The rearrangement uses TRBV5-1 and TRBJ2-1. Germline CDR1 reads SGHRS; CDR2 reads YFSETQ. The CDR3 is made up of 12 amino acids. CDR3 sequence reads: CASSLAEGVQFF.

V usage is TRBV5-5 and J usage is TRBJ2-5; lacking DNA, the TRBD2 call made by TCRdb goes unchecked. The V gene's germline CDR1 is SGHKS and CDR2 YYEKEE (reference sequence). The CDR3 runs to 16 residues. The CDR3 spells CASSFSVGPLGETQYF.

The chain joins TRBV6-5 to TRBJ2-3. CDR1 MNHEY and CDR2 SVGAGI come from the germline V gene. This CDR3 comprises 16 residues. CDR3 in amino acids: CASSYSPTPRTDTQYF.

The chain joins TRBV20-1 to TRBJ2-7; lacking DNA, the TRBD2 call made by TCRdb goes unchecked. This CDR3 region has 15 residues. Germline CDR1 reads DFQATT; CDR2 reads SNEGSKA (reference sequence). This CDR3 is CSASGTSGRGYEQYF.

This chain connects TRBV29-1 to TRBJ2-7; TCRdb returns TRBD1, unconfirmable since there is no DNA. In germline, CDR1 is SQVTM, CDR2 ANQGSEA. The CDR3 is 14 residues long. CDR3 sequence: CSATTGGRPYEQYF.

J is TRBJ2-3 and V is TRBV4-3; TCRdb's D gene call, TRBD2, goes unchecked for lack of DNA. The germline gives CDR1 LGHNA, CDR2 YSLEER. The CDR3 sequence is 16 residues long. CDR3 region: CASSQDLAGITDTQYF.

The chain joins TRBV12-3 or TRBV12-4 to TRBJ2-7. The CDR3 covers 13 residues. CDR3 in amino acids: CASTDKYSYEQYF.

The chain has TRBV4-1 and TRBJ2-5. This CDR3 has 15 amino acids. Germline CDR1 is MGHRA and CDR2 is YSYEKL. This CDR3 is CASSQDRPAQETQYF.

V gene TRBV5-1 combines with J gene TRBJ2-2; TCRdb proposes TRBD1, but this gene call is untestable without DNA. The CDR3 contains 16 residues. CDR1 and CDR2 (germline): SGHRS, YFSETQ. Here the CDR3 reads CASSLAGGGNTGELFF. The full variable domain, in which reference TRBV5-1 and TRBJ2-2 provide the parts outside the CDR3, is KAGVTQTPRYLIKTRGQQVTLSCSPISGHRSVSWYQQTPGQGLQFLFEYFSETQRNKGNFPGRFSGRQFSNSRSEMNVSTLELGDSALYLCASSLAGGGNTGELFFGEGSRLTVL.